These 13 T cell receptor beta chains came from one sample sequenced in a study of blood T cell repertoires in COVID-19. Generated by immunoSEQ multiplex PCR, the TCRdb table keeps only in-frame clones and is missing some. Among tens of thousands of clones listed, 85% were seen once. Sequenced: peripheral blood. The receptors were sampled from a man in his 70s with acute or convalescent COVID-19.

This sequence joins TRBV12-5 and TRBJ2-1; D perhaps matches TRBD1 (5 bases). The CDR3 length is 12 residues. Germline assignment: CDR1 LGHNT and CDR2 FRNRAP. V was clipped by 0 bases and J by 8 bases, with 5 bases between them. The CDR3: CASGLVGDEQFF. DNA for the CDR3: TGTGCTAGTGGTTTGGTAGGGGATGAGCAGTTCTTC.

The chain uses TRBV5-1 and TRBJ1-2, with D perhaps matching TRBD1 (6 bases). This CDR3 contains 14 residues. From germline, CDR1 is SGHRS and CDR2 YFSETQ. V was pared by 4 bases and J by 1 base, with 11 bases between. CDR3 sequence: CASSLGQSNYGYTF. In nucleotides, the CDR3 is TGCGCCAGCAGCCTCGGACAGAGTAACTATGGCTACACCTTC.

This rearrangement joins TRBV5-4 to TRBJ2-3; tentative D call: TRBD2 (7 bases). This CDR3 is 19 amino acids long. Germline loops: CDR1 SGHNT, CDR2 YYREEE (reference sequence). V was clipped by 3 bases and J by 0 bases, with 23 bases between them. CDR3 DNA: TGTGCCAGCAGCTGGTCAACGGGGGGCCCTCTATATAGCACAGATACGCAGTATTTT. Amino acids: CASSWSTGGPLYSTDTQYF.

The chain carries TRBV18 and TRBJ1-1, with TRBD1 as a possible D gene (5 bases). CDR3 length: 15 amino acids. Germline V gene data show CDR1 as KGHSH and CDR2 as LQKENI. Trimming took 0 bases from V and 4 from J, leaving 12 bases between them. The CDR3 DNA sequence: TGTGCCAGCTCACCACCGTTGGGGGGTAGCACTGAAGCTTTCTTT. Translating it yields CASSPPLGGSTEAFF.

This clone was recorded a few times. The gene calls are TRBV5-8 and TRBJ1-5, with D perhaps matching TRBD1 (5 bases). The germline V gene has CDR1 SGHTS and CDR2 YDEGEE. The V end was cut by 0 bases, the J end by 3 bases, with 13 bases between. The CDR3 contains 16 residues. CDR3 bases: TGTGCCAGCAGCTTGGCGTTCTACAGGTTCAATCAGCCCCAGCATTTT. Amino acids: CASSLAFYRFNQPQHF. The full variable domain, completed using reference TRBV5-8 and TRBJ1-5, is EAGVTQSPTHLIKTRGQQATLRCSPISGHTSVYWYQQALGLGLQFLLWYDEGEERNRGNFPPRFSGRQFPNYSSELNVNALELEDSALYLCASSLAFYRFNQPQHFGDGTRLSIL.

This chain uses TRBV19 with TRBJ1-5, with 7 bases matching TRBD1. CDR1 is LNHDA and CDR2 is SQIVND in the germline V gene (reference sequence). The CDR3 sequence is 14 residues long. With 5 bases clipped from V and 6 bases from J, the junction kept 7 bases outside the gene matches. For the CDR3, the DNA is TGTGCCAGTAGTTTCCGACAGGGACGTCAGCCCCAGCATTTT. Protein: CASSFRQGRQPQHF.

This chain uses TRBV7-9 with TRBJ1-1; D gene unclear. The germline CDR1 and CDR2 sequences are SEHNR and FQNEAQ (reference sequence). Trimming took 2 bases from V and 0 from J, leaving 7 bases between them. The CDR3 sequence is 14 residues long. CDR3 amino acids: CASSLTAMNTEAFF. The CDR3, as DNA: TGTGCCAGCAGCTTAACAGCAATGAACACTGAAGCTTTCTTT. Using reference TRBV7-9 and TRBJ1-1 for the parts outside the CDR3, the full variable domain is DTGVSQNPRHKITKRGQNVTFRCDPISEHNRLYWYRQTLGQGPEFLTYFQNEAQLEKSRLLSDRFSAERPKGSFSTLEIQRTEQGDSAMYLCASSLTAMNTEAFFGQGTRLTVV.

This chain connects TRBV2 to TRBJ2-1; 8 bases align to TRBD1. The germline V gene has CDR1 SNHLY and CDR2 FYNNEI. J was trimmed by 7 bases and V by 6 bases; bases with no gene match: 5. There are 13 residues in the CDR3. The CDR3 protein is CASSLQGVNEQFF. Written as DNA, the CDR3 is TGTGCCAGCAGCCTACAGGGGGTAAATGAGCAGTTCTTC.

The chain couples TRBV5-1 to TRBJ1-1; TRBD1 might be the D (5 bases). This CDR3 region has 16 residues. V shed 0 bases and J shed 7 bases, with 19 bases lying between them. Per the germline V gene, CDR1 is SGHRS and CDR2 is YFSETQ. The CDR3 sequence is CASSLGPSQGQGEAFF. The CDR3, as DNA: TGCGCCAGCAGCTTGGGCCCCTCCCAGGGTCAGGGTGAAGCTTTCTTT.

The rearrangement links TRBV19 to TRBJ1-2, with a weak D call TRBD1 (6 bases). Germline V lookup: CDR1 LNHDA, CDR2 SQIVND (reference sequence). The CDR3 runs 15 residues. The ends were cut back, 8 bases at V and 4 bases at J, with 20 bases in the middle. In nucleotides, the CDR3 is TGTGCCAGTTCCGACGGGGAAGGGGGAATCTATGGCTACACCTTC. Amino acid sequence: CASSDGEGGIYGYTF.

This chain links TRBV18 with TRBJ2-2; TRBD2 is a possible D gene (5 bases). Germline V gene lookup returns CDR1 KGHSH and CDR2 LQKENI. Trimming removed 0 bases at V and 1 base at J, with 9 bases between. The CDR3 has 16 amino acids. CDR3 sequence: CASSPPSGVNTGELFF. CDR3 bases: TGTGCCAGCTCACCACCGAGCGGCGTGAACACCGGGGAGCTGTTTTTT.

The chain links TRBV21-1 to TRBJ2-3; the table's D call of TRBD2 was not tested on the DNA. TRBV21-1 is deemed a pseudogene. The CDR3 runs to 18 residues. DNA of the CDR3: TGTGCCAGCACCACCAAGCACCAGCGGGGGCCATTCACAGATACGCAGTATTTT. Protein sequence: CASTTKHQRGPFTDTQYF.

This sequence joins TRBV6-6 and TRBJ1-5, with D unclear. Trimming took off 8 bases at V and 1 base at J, with 12 bases between the two ends. There are 14 residues in the CDR3. Looked up from germline, CDR1 is MNHNY and CDR2 is SVGAGI (reference sequence). The CDR3 sequence: CASQDRQSNQPQHF. The DNA for the CDR3 is TGTGCCAGCCAAGATAGACAAAGCAATCAGCCCCAGCATTTT.